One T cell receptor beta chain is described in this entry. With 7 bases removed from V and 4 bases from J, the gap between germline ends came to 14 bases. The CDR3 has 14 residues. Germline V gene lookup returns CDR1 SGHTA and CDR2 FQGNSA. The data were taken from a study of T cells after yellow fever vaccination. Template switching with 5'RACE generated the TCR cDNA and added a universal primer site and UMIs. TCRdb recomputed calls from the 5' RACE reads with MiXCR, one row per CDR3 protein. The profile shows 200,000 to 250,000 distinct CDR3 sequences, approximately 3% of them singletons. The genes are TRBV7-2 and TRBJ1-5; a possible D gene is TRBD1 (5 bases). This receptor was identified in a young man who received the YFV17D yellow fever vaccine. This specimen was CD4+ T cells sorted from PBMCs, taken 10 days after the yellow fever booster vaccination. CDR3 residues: CASTLSEGNQPQHF. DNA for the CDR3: TGTGCCAGCACCCTCTCGGAGGGGAATCAGCCCCAGCATTTT.